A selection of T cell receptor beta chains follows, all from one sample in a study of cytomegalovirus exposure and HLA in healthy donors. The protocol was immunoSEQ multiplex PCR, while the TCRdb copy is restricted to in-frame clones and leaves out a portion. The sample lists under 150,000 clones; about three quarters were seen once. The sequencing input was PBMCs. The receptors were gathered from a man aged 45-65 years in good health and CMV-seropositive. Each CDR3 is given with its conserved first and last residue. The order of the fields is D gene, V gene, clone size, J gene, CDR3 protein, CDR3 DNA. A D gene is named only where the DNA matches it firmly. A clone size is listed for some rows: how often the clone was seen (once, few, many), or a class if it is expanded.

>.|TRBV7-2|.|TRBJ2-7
CASSVTGYEQYF
TGTGCCAGCAGCGTTACAGGGTACGAGCAGTACTTC
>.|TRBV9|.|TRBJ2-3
CASSDREGASTDTQYF
TGTGCCAGCAGCGATAGGGAAGGGGCCTCCACAGATACGCAGTATTTT
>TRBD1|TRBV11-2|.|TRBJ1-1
CASSSTGGSTEAFF
TGTGCCAGCAGCTCCACAGGGGGCTCCACTGAAGCTTTCTTT
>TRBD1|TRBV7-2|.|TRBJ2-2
CASSFDRGLTGELFF
TGTGCCAGCAGCTTCGACAGGGGGCTCACCGGGGAGCTGTTTTTT
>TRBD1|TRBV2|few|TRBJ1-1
CASRRGPNTEAFF
TGTGCCAGCAGAAGGGGGCCGAACACTGAAGCTTTCTTT
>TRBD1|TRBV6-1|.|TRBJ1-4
CASSEVTGANEKLFF
TGTGCCAGCAGTGAAGTGACAGGGGCAAATGAAAAACTGTTTTTT
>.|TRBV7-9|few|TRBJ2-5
CASSLARGGAFIQETQYF
TGTGCCAGCAGCTTAGCGCGAGGGGGGGCATTCATCCAAGAGACCCAGTACTTC
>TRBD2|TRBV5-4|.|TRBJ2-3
CASSLPAGTSGLTDTQYF
TGTGCCAGCAGCCTCCCCGCAGGGACTAGCGGACTCACAGATACGCAGTATTTT
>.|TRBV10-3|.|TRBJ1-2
CAIRNDGGYVNGYTF
TGTGCCATCAGAAACGACGGGGGATACGTAAATGGCTACACCTTC
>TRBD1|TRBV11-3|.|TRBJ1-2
CASSLGTGADLYGYTF
TGTGCCAGCAGCTTAGGGACAGGAGCCGATTTATATGGCTACACCTTC
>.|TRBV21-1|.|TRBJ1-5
CASSKWTGSGSNQPQHF
TGTGCCAGCAGCAAATGGACAGGGAGCGGGAGCAATCAGCCCCAGCATTTT
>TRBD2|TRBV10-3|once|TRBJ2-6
CAISESSGGSGANVLTF
TGTGCCATCAGTGAGTCGTCGGGAGGCTCTGGGGCCAACGTCCTGACTTTC
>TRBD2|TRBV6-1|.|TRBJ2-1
CASSAGGSSYNEQFF
TGTGCCAGCAGTGCTGGCGGGAGCTCCTACAATGAGCAGTTCTTC
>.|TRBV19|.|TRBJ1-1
CASRSEFGAEAFF
TGTGCCAGTAGATCGGAGTTTGGCGCTGAAGCTTTCTTT
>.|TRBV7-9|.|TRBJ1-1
CASSSSRVISEAFF
TGTGCCAGCAGCTCATCCAGGGTTATATCTGAAGCTTTCTTT
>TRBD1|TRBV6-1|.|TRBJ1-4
CASMGQGANEKLFF
TGTGCCAGCATGGGACAGGGAGCTAATGAAAAACTGTTTTTT
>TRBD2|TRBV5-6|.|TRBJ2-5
CASSLLAGGSGETQYF
TGTGCCAGCAGCCTCTTAGCGGGGGGTAGCGGAGAGACCCAGTACTTC
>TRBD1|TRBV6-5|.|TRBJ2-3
CASSRTGGADTQYF
TGTGCCAGCAGTCGGACAGGTGGTGCAGATACGCAGTATTTT
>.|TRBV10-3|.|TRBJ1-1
CAISAQLTEAFF
TGTGCCATCAGTGCACAGCTCACTGAAGCTTTCTTT
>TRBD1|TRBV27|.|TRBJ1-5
CASSLKGPGQDSNQPQHF
TGTGCCAGCAGTTTAAAAGGCCCGGGACAGGATAGCAATCAGCCCCAGCATTTT
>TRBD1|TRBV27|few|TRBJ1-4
CASRKGQGEGEKLFF
TGTGCCAGCAGAAAGGGACAGGGGGAAGGTGAAAAACTGTTTTTT
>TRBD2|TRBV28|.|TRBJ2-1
CASRSSSGSGSRNEQFF
TGTGCCAGCAGAAGTTCAAGTGGTAGCGGGAGTCGCAATGAGCAGTTCTTC
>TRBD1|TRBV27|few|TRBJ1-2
CASSPYGTVPNYGYTF
TGTGCCAGCAGTCCCTACGGGACAGTTCCCAACTATGGCTACACCTTC
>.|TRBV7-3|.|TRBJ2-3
CASSTHRGGTDTQYF
TGTGCCAGCAGCACACACCGGGGAGGCACAGATACGCAGTATTTT
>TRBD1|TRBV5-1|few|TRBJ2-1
CASSWDRWDNEQFF
TGCGCCAGCAGCTGGGACAGGTGGGACAATGAGCAGTTCTTC
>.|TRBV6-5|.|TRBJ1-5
CASSRGSGNQPQHF
TGTGCCAGCAGTCGGGGGTCGGGCAATCAGCCCCAGCATTTT
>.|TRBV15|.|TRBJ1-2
CATSRVVRENYGYTF
TGTGCCACCAGCAGAGTTGTCAGGGAAAACTATGGCTACACCTTC
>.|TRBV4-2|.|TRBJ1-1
CASSQGTTEMNTEAFF
TGTGCCAGCAGCCAAGGTACGACAGAAATGAACACTGAAGCTTTCTTT
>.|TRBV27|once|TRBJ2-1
CASSLRVGVVEQFF
TGTGCCAGCAGTTTAAGAGTAGGGGTGGTTGAGCAGTTCTTC
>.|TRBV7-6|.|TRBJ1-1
CASSLVGVGEAFF
TGTGCCAGCAGCTTAGTAGGGGTGGGGGAAGCTTTCTTT
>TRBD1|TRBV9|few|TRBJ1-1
CASSSGQGAPEAFF
TGTGCCAGCAGCTCGGGACAGGGGGCCCCTGAAGCTTTCTTT
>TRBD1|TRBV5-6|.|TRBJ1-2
CASSPGTGTYGYTF
TGTGCCAGCAGCCCCGGGACAGGGACCTATGGCTACACCTTC
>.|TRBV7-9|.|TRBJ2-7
CASSLGQGLKDEQYF
TGTGCCAGCAGCTTAGGTCAGGGTTTGAAGGACGAGCAGTACTTC
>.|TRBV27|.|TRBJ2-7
CASRNRDTYEQYF
TGTGCCTCTAGAAACAGGGATACCTACGAGCAGTACTTC
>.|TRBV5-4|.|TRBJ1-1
CASSLVGGRGKTEAFF
TGTGCCAGCAGCTTGGTGGGAGGGAGAGGGAAAACTGAAGCTTTCTTT
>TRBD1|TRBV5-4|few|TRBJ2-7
CASSRGPGQTYEQYF
TGTGCCAGCAGCAGGGGTCCGGGACAGACCTACGAGCAGTACTTC
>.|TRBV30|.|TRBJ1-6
CASTWGRNSPLHF
TGTGCCTCGACGTGGGGGCGAAATTCACCCCTCCACTTT
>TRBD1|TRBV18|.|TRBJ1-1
CAGSPAGGNTEAFF
TGTGCCGGCTCACCCGCAGGGGGGAACACTGAAGCTTTCTTT
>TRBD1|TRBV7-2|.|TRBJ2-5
CASSLGKQGRETQYF
TGTGCCAGCAGCTTAGGGAAACAGGGGCGAGAGACCCAGTACTTC
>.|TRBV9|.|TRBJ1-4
CASSVGGTNEKLFF
TGTGCCAGCAGCGTAGGGGGCACTAATGAAAAACTGTTTTTT
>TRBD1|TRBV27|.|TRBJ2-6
CASSFRDRGYGANVLTF
TGTGCCAGCAGTTTCAGGGACAGGGGATACGGGGCCAACGTCCTGACTTTC
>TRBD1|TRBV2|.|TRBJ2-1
CASSEGQGVGEQFF
TGTGCCAGCAGTGAGGGACAGGGCGTAGGTGAGCAGTTCTTC
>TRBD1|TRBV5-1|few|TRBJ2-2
CASSLRGGETGELFF
TGCGCCAGCAGCTTGAGAGGGGGCGAGACCGGGGAGCTGTTTTTT
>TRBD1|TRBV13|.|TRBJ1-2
CASSLRQGMYGYTF
TGTGCCAGCAGCTTAAGACAGGGAATGTATGGCTACACCTTC
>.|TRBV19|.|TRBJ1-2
CASSIGAGVGYTF
TGTGCCAGTAGTATAGGGGCCGGGGTCGGCTACACCTTC
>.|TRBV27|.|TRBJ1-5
CASSLMAGPSNQPQHF
TGTGCCAGCAGTTTAATGGCAGGGCCGAGCAATCAGCCCCAGCATTTT
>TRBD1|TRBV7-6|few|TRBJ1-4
CASSPRTGGLVEREKLFF
TGTGCCAGCAGCCCGCGGACAGGGGGCTTGGTAGAGCGCGAAAAACTGTTTTTT
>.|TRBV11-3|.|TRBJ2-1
CASSLFGPEQFF
TGTGCCAGCAGCTTATTTGGGCCAGAGCAGTTCTTC
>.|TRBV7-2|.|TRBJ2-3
CASSPRSRQADTQYF
TGTGCCAGCAGCCCCAGGTCACGTCAGGCAGATACGCAGTATTTT
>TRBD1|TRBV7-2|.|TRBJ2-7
CASRRGGTGLPYEQYF
TGTGCCAGCAGACGAGGGGGGACAGGCCTTCCCTACGAGCAGTACTTC
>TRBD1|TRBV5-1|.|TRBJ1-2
CASSLVVGQGHYTF
TGCGCCAGCAGCTTGGTTGTTGGACAGGGGCACTACACCTTC
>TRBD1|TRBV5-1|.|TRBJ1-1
CASTRTGENTEAFF
TGCGCCAGCACCCGGACAGGGGAGAACACTGAAGCTTTCTTT
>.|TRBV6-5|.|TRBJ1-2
CASSYSQGLYGYTF
TGTGCCAGCAGTTACTCGCAGGGGCTCTATGGCTACACCTTC